Listed here are 17 T cell receptor beta chains from one sample, sequenced in a study of T cell responses to AZD1222 COVID-19 vaccine. The data were produced by immunoSEQ multiplex PCR, yet TCRdb's version contains in-frame clones alone and is incomplete. The repertoire holds around 100,000 clones, 84% seen once, with roughly 9% in the top ten. Material: peripheral blood, obtained on day 0 of AZD1222 vaccination. The receptor source for this set is an adult in good health.

This chain's CDR3 is CASSSRTGFHSNQPQHF. The CDR3 coding sequence is TGTGCCAGCAGTAGCAGGACAGGGTTTCATAGCAATCAGCCCCAGCATTTT. The chain is built from TRBV28 and TRBJ1-5; 8 bases align to TRBD1. There are 17 residues in the CDR3. Germline values: CDR1 MDHEN, CDR2 SYDVKM. V was clipped by 5 bases and J by 0 bases; unmatched bases: 9. The whole variable domain, remainder taken from reference TRBV28 and TRBJ1-5, is DVKVTQSSRYLVKRTGEKVFLECVQDMDHENMFWYRQDPGLGLRLIYFSYDVKMKEKGDIPEGYSVSREKKERFSLILESASTNQTSMYLCASSSRTGFHSNQPQHFGDGTRLSIL.

The CDR3 loop reads CASSEFISRAQETQYF. CDR3 bases: TGTGCCAGCAGTGAATTCATATCCCGGGCCCAAGAGACCCAGTACTTC. V is TRBV2 and J is TRBJ2-5; no definite D call. The V gene lost 2 bases and the J gene lost 1 base, with 14 bases spanning the gap. The CDR3 consists of 16 residues. Germline CDR1 is SNHLY and CDR2 is FYNNEI. The full variable domain, its missing parts supplied by reference TRBV2 and TRBJ2-5, is EPEVTQTPSHQVTQMGQEVILRCVPISNHLYFYWYRQILGQKVEFLVSFYNNEISEKSEIFDDQFSVERPDGSNFTLKIRSTKLEDSAMYFCASSEFISRAQETQYFGPGTRLLVL.

The V gene is TRBV19, the J gene TRBJ1-5, with D uncertain. This CDR3 is 15 amino acids long. Between the trimmed V and J ends, which lost 1 base and 2 bases, there was a span of 9 bases. The germline gives CDR1 LNHDA, CDR2 SQIVND (reference sequence). The CDR3 DNA reads TGTGCCAGTAGTATAGGAAACTTCGGCAATCAGCCCCAGCATTTT. Residues: CASSIGNFGNQPQHF.

In its sample, this clone was seen once. J is TRBJ1-2 and V is TRBV28, with D maybe TRBD1 (5 bases). V lost 6 bases to trimming and J lost 0 bases, with 20 bases between them. CDR1 MDHEN and CDR2 SYDVKM come from the germline V gene. The CDR3 has 17 amino acids. CDR3 in amino acids: CASRARGHRRTNYGYTF. The CDR3 DNA reads as TGTGCCAGCAGAGCCCGGGGCCATCGGCGCACTAACTATGGCTACACCTTC.

This chain joins TRBV2 and TRBJ2-1; tentatively, D is TRBD2 (6 bases). Germline loops: CDR1 SNHLY, CDR2 FYNNEI. Trimming cost V 2 bases and J 3 bases, with 26 bases left between them. The CDR3 has 20 amino acids. CDR3 protein: CASSERGGVAEGDYYNEQFF. The CDR3 bases are TGTGCCAGCAGTGAAAGGGGCGGGGTAGCGGAAGGTGATTACTACAATGAGCAGTTCTTC.

The chain has TRBV7-2 and TRBJ1-2, with a weak D call TRBD1 (5 bases). Looked up from germline, CDR1 is SGHTA and CDR2 is FQGNSA. The CDR3 has 14 amino acids. Trimming removed 1 base from V and 7 bases from J, with 13 bases in between. CDR3: CASSLDRGPGGYTF. In DNA form, the CDR3 reads TGTGCCAGCAGCTTAGATCGGGGCCCCGGTGGCTACACCTTC. The full variable domain, rest sourced from reference TRBV7-2 and TRBJ1-2, is GAGVSQSPSNKVTEKGKDVELRCDPISGHTALYWYRQSLGQGLEFLIYFQGNSAPDKSGLPSDRFSAERTGGSVSTLTIQRTQQEDSAVYLCASSLDRGPGGYTFGSGTRLTVV.

The rearrangement uses TRBV5-5 and TRBJ2-7; 10 bases are a match to TRBD1. CDR1 and CDR2 (germline): SGHKS, YYEKEE (reference sequence). With V trimmed by 4 bases and J by 2 bases, 9 bases remained unmatched. The CDR3 loop spans 16 amino acids. The CDR3 loop is CASSPFPGTGAYEQYF. The DNA of the CDR3 is TGTGCCAGCAGCCCGTTCCCAGGGACAGGGGCCTACGAGCAGTACTTC.

This clone appeared once. J is TRBJ2-5 and V is TRBV7-3; the D call may be TRBD1 or TRBD2 (7 bases each). The V gene lost 5 bases and the J gene lost 4 bases, with 11 bases spanning the gap. This CDR3 contains 13 residues. From germline, CDR1 is SGHTA and CDR2 FQGTGA. The CDR3 sequence: CASSPRGGETQYF. Here the CDR3 DNA reads TGTGCCAGCAGCCCCAGGGGGGGAGAGACCCAGTACTTC.

This chain links TRBV7-8 with TRBJ2-7, with D possibly matching TRBD2 (5 bases). Germline V gene lookup returns CDR1 SGHVS and CDR2 FQNEAQ. V gave up 1 base and J gave up 0 bases, with 10 bases separating them. This CDR3 spans 15 amino acids. This CDR3 reads CASSLGSEGSYEQYF. CDR3 in DNA: TGTGCCAGCAGCTTAGGGAGCGAGGGCTCCTACGAGCAGTACTTC.

This sequence joins TRBV3-1 (or the pseudogene TRBV3-2) and TRBJ2-1; 7 bases fit TRBD2. The CDR3 is 15 residues long. J lost 8 bases, V lost 4 bases, and 11 bases had no gene match. Germline loops: CDR1 LGHDT, CDR2 YNNKEL (reference sequence). DNA for the CDR3: TGTGCCAGCAGCCTGGAGCGGGGAGGGTTGGATGAGCAGTTCTTC. It specifies CASSLERGGLDEQFF.

This rearrangement joins TRBV7-2 to TRBJ2-1, with 8 bases lining up with TRBD1. Germline V gene lookup returns CDR1 SGHTA and CDR2 FQGNSA. The V segment lost 5 bases and the J segment 4 bases; nucleotides outside the gene matches: 7. CDR3 length equals 15 residues. CDR3 protein: CASSPWGTGYNEQFF. CDR3 in DNA: TGTGCCAGCAGCCCTTGGGGGACAGGTTACAATGAGCAGTTCTTC.

The rearrangement uses TRBV19 and TRBJ1-6; D not resolved. V was clipped by 4 bases and J by 10 bases, with 14 bases between them. CDR1 is LNHDA and CDR2 is SQIVND in the germline V gene (reference sequence). The CDR3 consists of 14 residues. CDR3: CASSKEPFDSPLHF. The CDR3 region has the DNA TGTGCCAGTAGTAAGGAACCCTTCGACTCACCCCTCCACTTT.

The CDR3 protein is CASSLDPTEGKTQYF. In nucleotides, the CDR3 is TGTGCCAGCAGCTTAGACCCGACAGAGGGGAAGACCCAGTACTTC. The chain links TRBV7-6 to TRBJ2-5, with D perhaps assigned TRBD1 or TRBD2 (5 bases each). V was cut by 1 base and J by 6 bases, with 15 bases left in between. Germline assignment: CDR1 SGHVS and CDR2 FNYEAQ. The CDR3 extends over 15 amino acids.

The J gene is TRBJ2-2, the V gene TRBV6-5; D gene uncertain. The CDR3 is 14 amino acids. Trimming left V 6 bases short and J 0 bases short, with 8 bases between. Germline assignment: CDR1 MNHEY and CDR2 SVGAGI. CDR3 amino acids: CASRTVPNTGELFF. In DNA, the CDR3 is TGTGCCAGCAGGACGGTCCCGAACACCGGGGAGCTGTTTTTT.

This clone was observed once. This CDR3 reads CASSSDYYGDTEAFF. CDR3 sequence (DNA): TGTGCCAGCAGTTCGGATTATTATGGGGACACTGAAGCTTTCTTT. The genes are TRBV6-2 or TRBV6-3 and TRBJ1-1, with D uncertain. The CDR3 spans 15 residues. Trimming left V 4 bases short and J 3 bases short, with 15 bases between. Germline loops: CDR1 MNHEY, CDR2 SVGEGT.

The chain combines TRBV20-1 with TRBJ2-3; D gene ambiguous. V lost 3 bases and J lost 2, with 15 bases in between. This CDR3 is built from 15 residues. Germline V lookup: CDR1 DFQATT, CDR2 SNEGSKA (reference sequence). CDR3 sequence (DNA): TGCAGTGCTAGTGGGGTACTTATATACACAGATACGCAGTATTTT. It yields the protein CSASGVLIYTDTQYF.

V gene TRBV5-1 combines with J gene TRBJ2-3; tentatively, D is TRBD1 (7 bases). CDR1 and CDR2 from the germline V gene are SGHRS and YFSETQ. This CDR3 is 16 amino acids long. Trimming cost V 0 bases and J 4 bases, with 15 bases left between them. This chain's CDR3 is CASSLAPGGQSDTQYF. Written as DNA, the CDR3 is TGCGCCAGCAGCTTGGCCCCAGGGGGGCAGTCAGATACGCAGTATTTT.